What follows is one T cell receptor (beta chain) and its context. The antigen is unknown. The CDR3 runs 16 residues. V lost 5 bases, J lost 1 base, and 5 bases stayed unmatched. Germline CDR1 and CDR2: SEHNR and FQNEAQ (reference sequence). Each donor's blood draw was roughly 9.5 milliliters of peripheral blood. The data derive from a study of blood T cells in healthy people across ages. The second PCR ran about 6 to 12 cycles with a sample-barcoded 5' primer and J-beta primers. One entry per CDR3 protein results from TCRdb running MiXCR on the 5' RACE reads. Here the sample spans 1,800,000 or so distinct CDR3 sequences, about 39% being singletons. General observations from the study: As age increased, TCR beta diversity per million T cells fell in a roughly linear fashion.

The clonotype was recovered from a human donor in good health. The chain recombines TRBV7-9 with TRBJ2-5; 12 bases fit TRBD2. Sequencing input: blood. CDR3 in amino acids: CASSPGTSGFQETQYF. CDR3 nucleotides: TGTGCCAGCAGCCCTGGGACTAGCGGGTTCCAAGAGACCCAGTACTTC.